This TCR beta chain was captured in a study of T-cell reconstitution after alpha-beta-depleted transplantation in children. Unique molecular identifiers were incorporated when the TCRbeta library was constructed. MiXCR, run by TCRdb on the PCR reads, gives a single entry per CDR3 protein. Of around 90,000 distinct CDR3 sequences in the sample, 15% to 17% are singletons; the top ten hold less than 20%. The table lists this clonotype with a few counts. The antigen remains undetermined. This CDR3 has 15 residues. V was trimmed by 3 bases and J by 8 bases, leaving 20 bases between them. The germline V gene has CDR1 SGDLS and CDR2 YYNGEE. Study-wide findings and caveats: Most T-cell counts and diversity one year after the transplant came from T cells that were newly produced. Surviving recipient cells, namely T cells and thymic progenitors, were the source of high day-60 TCRbeta diversity in some patients. As was reported, about two months after transplant, alpha-beta T cells came from several hundred expanded graft clones.

The sequences come from PBMCs, mostly from graft donor cells, collected 180 days after TCRalphabeta/CD19-depleted stem cell transplant. This chain joins TRBV9 and TRBJ1-2; D remains ambiguous. This clonotype was sampled from a male patient aged 2-9 years who had a stem cell transplant for acute lymphoblastic leukemia, so the T cells may come from the graft donor. The CDR3 loop reads CASSEEPTPRSGYTF. CDR3 coding DNA: TGTGCCAGCAGCGAGGAGCCTACGCCTAGATCCGGCTACACCTTC.